This T cell receptor beta chain stems from a study of blood T cell repertoires in COVID-19. Generated by immunoSEQ multiplex PCR, the TCRdb table keeps only in-frame clones and is missing some. The data hold some 89,000 clones, with 70% to 85% observed a single time. The CDR3 totals 14 residues. Germline V gives CDR1 DFQATT, CDR2 SNEGSKA (reference sequence). The V and J ends lost 3 bases and 4 bases, in that order; junction bases with no gene match: 7. V and J are TRBV20-1 and TRBJ2-3, with 7 bases fitting TRBD2. The receptor was derived from a man between 65 and 79 years old with acute or convalescent COVID-19. The sample comprised peripheral blood. The CDR3 spells CSASTRAGADTQYF. The CDR3 DNA reads as TGCAGTGCTAGTACTAGGGCGGGAGCAGATACGCAGTATTTT.